These 9 T cell receptor beta chains originate from one sample sequenced in a study of blood T cell repertoires in COVID-19. Assay: immunoSEQ multiplex PCR; the TCRdb copy retains only in-frame clones and omits some. The sample holds around 200,000 clones, about nine tenths seen once. Material: peripheral blood. The receptors were sampled from a man younger than 35 with active or convalescent COVID-19.

This clone was seen once. This chain links TRBV2 with TRBJ1-5; D is possibly TRBD1 (5 bases). The CDR3 totals 16 residues. V was shortened by 3 bases and J by 4 bases, with 16 bases between the two germline ends. Germline CDR1 reads SNHLY; CDR2 reads FYNNEI. CDR3 nucleotides: TGTGCCAGCAGTGATCCGGTGGGGCTTGGGAATCAGCCCCAGCATTTT. Its protein product is CASSDPVGLGNQPQHF.

The chain employs TRBV6-2 or TRBV6-3 and TRBJ2-7; 8 nucleotides align to TRBD1. Per the germline V gene, CDR1 is MNHEY and CDR2 is SVGEGT. The ends lost 0 bases at V and 6 bases at J; junction bases unmatched: 7. CDR3 length: 15 amino acids. The CDR3 here is CASSYSPGGFREQYF. CDR3 DNA sequence: TGTGCCAGCAGTTACTCGCCAGGGGGCTTTCGCGAGCAGTACTTC.

This clone occurred a few times. The chain carries TRBV12-5 and TRBJ1-6, with 8 bases aligning to TRBD1. Looked up from germline, CDR1 is LGHNT and CDR2 is FRNRAP. The CDR3 spans 16 residues. V was pared by 2 bases and J by 11 bases, with 11 bases of the junction left unmatched. The CDR3 protein is CASGLSAGTGGTPLHF. In DNA, the CDR3 is TGTGCTAGTGGTTTGTCGGCCGGGACAGGAGGTACACCCCTCCACTTT. The full variable domain, with the rest looked up from reference TRBV12-5 and TRBJ1-6, is DARVTQTPRHKVTEMGQEVTMRCQPILGHNTVFWYRQTMMQGLELLAYFRNRAPLDDSGMPKDRFSAEMPDATLATLKIQPSEPRDSAVYFCASGLSAGTGGTPLHFGNGTRLTVT.

The chain employs TRBV5-5 and TRBJ1-2; 7 bases map to TRBD1. V trimming: 2 bases; J trimming: 4 bases; junction bases outside the gene matches: 5. Germline assignment: CDR1 SGHKS and CDR2 YYEKEE (reference sequence). The CDR3 has 14 residues. CDR3 DNA: TGTGCCAGCAGCTTCCAACAGGGGCCCTATGGCTACACCTTC. Protein product: CASSFQQGPYGYTF.

V is TRBV19 and J is TRBJ1-5, with D perhaps matching TRBD1 (6 bases). CDR3 length equals 15 residues. Germline CDR1 is LNHDA and CDR2 is SQIVND (reference sequence). V lost 8 bases, J lost 2 bases, and 16 bases lay in between. This CDR3 reads CASGGWGHGNQPQHF. CDR3 nucleotide sequence: TGTGCCAGTGGCGGATGGGGGCACGGCAATCAGCCCCAGCATTTT.

The chain uses TRBV19 and TRBJ1-1, with 11 bases identical to TRBD1. The V and J ends lost 5 bases and 11 bases, in that order; junction bases with no gene match: 10. The CDR3 runs to 14 residues. In germline, CDR1 is LNHDA, CDR2 SQIVND (reference sequence). CDR3 loop: CASSGGTGGRSAFF. CDR3 nucleotide sequence: TGTGCCAGTAGTGGGGGGACAGGGGGAAGGTCGGCTTTCTTT.

The chain links TRBV3-1 (or the pseudogene TRBV3-2) to TRBJ1-5, with D perhaps matching TRBD1 (5 bases). The CDR3 is made up of 13 amino acids. Germline CDR1 LGHDT, CDR2 YNNKEL (reference sequence). V was shortened by 4 bases and J by 4 bases, with 8 bases between the two germline ends. The CDR3 nucleotides are TGTGCCAGCAGCCCAGGGACTAATCAGCCCCAGCATTTT. This gives the protein CASSPGTNQPQHF.

The rearrangement links TRBV6-5 to TRBJ1-5; 8 bases map to TRBD1. Trimming at V came to 6 bases and at J to 6 bases, leaving 4 bases not matched to a gene. This CDR3 spans 13 amino acids. Germline V gives CDR1 MNHEY, CDR2 SVGAGI. CDR3 in DNA: TGTGCCAGCAGGGATACAGGGGGTCAGCCCCAGCATTTT. Translation: CASRDTGGQPQHF.

This chain connects TRBV10-3 to TRBJ2-3; 8 bases line up with TRBD2. The germline V gene encodes CDR1 ENHRY and CDR2 SYGVKD. Trimming took 3 bases from V and 0 from J; bases not matched to a gene: 8. The CDR3 has 17 residues. The DNA for the CDR3 is TGTGCCATCAGTGAAACTCTCCCTAGCGGGAGCACAGATACGCAGTATTTT. Protein: CAISETLPSGSTDTQYF.